What follows are 25 T cell receptor beta chains derived from one specimen sequenced in a study of OX40 agonist ivuxolimab in advanced cancers. The repertoire was sequenced with immunoSEQ multiplex PCR; TCRdb's copy has only in-frame clones and lacks some. The table records under 80,000 clones, 88% of them present only once. The starting material was CD4+ or CD8+ T cells sorted from blood, obtained in a trial of the OX40 agonist ivuxolimab. The source is an adult with an advanced solid tumor such as melanoma, head and neck, liver or kidney cancer.

The chain couples TRBV29-1 to TRBJ2-7; 12 nucleotides match TRBD2. Germline CDR1 is SQVTM and CDR2 is ANQGSEA. Trimming at V came to 6 bases and at J to 6 bases, leaving 9 bases not matched to a gene. The CDR3 is 14 residues long. The CDR3 loop is CSVASTSGRTEQYF. DNA of the CDR3: TGCAGCGTCGCATCAACTAGCGGGAGGACCGAGCAGTACTTC.

Concerning this clone: This sample includes further DNA sequences coding for the same CDR3. In DNA, the CDR3 is TGCGCCAGCAGCTTGGCAGATACGCAGTATTTT. This translates into CASSLADTQYF. The chain combines TRBV5-1 with TRBJ2-3; D unclear. The germline V and J ends were trimmed by 0 bases and 4 bases, with 0 bases remaining between them. The CDR3 totals 11 residues. The germline V gene encodes CDR1 SGHRS and CDR2 YFSETQ.

The rearrangement uses TRBV30 and TRBJ1-5, with D perhaps TRBD1 (6 bases). Germline V gene sequence: CDR1 GTSNPN, CDR2 SVGIG (reference sequence). Trimming removed 1 base at V and 3 bases at J, with 13 bases between. The CDR3 totals 15 residues. CDR3 DNA sequence: TGTGCCTGGAGTGAGTTCAGGGGCCCCAATCAGCCCCAGCATTTT. Translating it yields CAWSEFRGPNQPQHF. Supplemented by reference TRBV30 and TRBJ1-5, the full variable domain reads SQTIHQWPATLVQPVGSPLSLECTVEGTSNPNLYWYRQAAGRGLQLLFYSVGIGQISSEVPQNLSASRPQDRQFILSSKKLLLSDSGFYLCAWSEFRGPNQPQHFGDGTRLSIL.

This rearrangement joins TRBV6-6 to TRBJ1-2; no clear D. The CDR3 is 13 amino acids. Germline CDR1 is MNHNY and CDR2 is SVGAGI (reference sequence). V lost 6 bases to trimming and J lost 4 bases, with 12 bases between them. CDR3 region: CASSPGQTYGYTF. The CDR3 DNA reads as TGTGCCAGCAGCCCCGGCCAAACCTATGGCTACACCTTC.

The V gene is TRBV28, the J gene TRBJ1-1; 9 nucleotides align to TRBD1. Germline CDR1 is MDHEN and CDR2 is SYDVKM. The junction had 9 bases not matched to a gene; V was cut back by 8 bases and J by 5 bases. This CDR3 is built from 14 residues. The CDR3 sequence is CASSTGGPQTEAFF. The CDR3 DNA reads TGTGCCAGCTCGACAGGGGGTCCCCAAACTGAAGCTTTCTTT.

The chain joins TRBV5-1 to TRBJ2-6, with D hard to call. The V gene's germline CDR1 is SGHRS and CDR2 YFSETQ. The CDR3 spans 15 residues. V was cut by 6 bases and J by 1 base, with 11 bases left in between. CDR3 amino acids: CASNSGRSGANVLTF. The CDR3 DNA reads TGCGCCAGCAACTCCGGCAGATCTGGGGCCAACGTCCTGACTTTC.

The chain uses TRBV19 and TRBJ1-2; 9 bases line up with TRBD1. J was trimmed by 8 bases and V by 6 bases; bases with no gene match: 19. Per germline, CDR1 LNHDA and CDR2 SQIVND (reference sequence). This CDR3 region has 17 residues. The CDR3 DNA sequence: TGTGCCAGTAGGATTTCCGGGACAGGGACCTATCAAGGAGGCTACACCTTC. Translating it yields CASRISGTGTYQGGYTF.

The rearrangement uses TRBV4-1 and TRBJ2-3, with D possibly TRBD1 on 5 matching bases. The CDR3 runs 17 residues. Germline-derived CDR1 and CDR2 are MGHRA and YSYEKL. V was cut by 4 bases and J by 0 bases, with 17 bases left in between. DNA for the CDR3: TGCGCCAGCAGCCTCCTAGGACAAACCTCTAGCACAGATACGCAGTATTTT. Translated, it gives CASSLLGQTSSTDTQYF.

The sample holds a few counts of this clone. The genes are TRBV11-2 and TRBJ1-4, with D possibly matching TRBD1 (5 bases). Trimming removed 0 bases from V and 11 bases from J, with 10 bases in between. Germline values: CDR1 SGHAT, CDR2 FQNNGV. The CDR3 runs to 13 residues. CDR3 bases: TGTGCCAGCAGCTTAGACAGGGTCGGCAAACTGTTTTTT. Translation: CASSLDRVGKLFF.

This chain joins TRBV5-1 and TRBJ1-6; D remains unclear. CDR3 length equals 16 residues. From germline, CDR1 is SGHRS and CDR2 YFSETQ. The V gene lost 0 bases and the J gene lost 9 bases, with 16 bases spanning the gap. CDR3 amino acids: CASSLALSRFGSPLHF. Written as DNA, the CDR3 is TGCGCCAGCAGCTTGGCCTTGTCCAGGTTCGGTTCACCCCTCCACTTT. Supplemented by reference TRBV5-1 and TRBJ1-6, the full variable domain reads KAGVTQTPRYLIKTRGQQVTLSCSPISGHRSVSWYQQTPGQGLQFLFEYFSETQRNKGNFPGRFSGRQFSNSRSEMNVSTLELGDSALYLCASSLALSRFGSPLHFGNGTRLTVT.

This chain uses TRBV7-9 with TRBJ2-3; no firm D call. CDR1 is SEHNR and CDR2 is FQNEAQ in the germline V gene (reference sequence). This CDR3 is built from 14 residues. The V and J ends lost 2 bases and 6 bases respectively, with 12 bases between them. CDR3 protein: CASSLRAADDTQYF. Here the CDR3 DNA reads TGTGCCAGCAGCTTAAGGGCGGCGGACGATACGCAGTATTTT.

Comments on this clone: Other DNA sequences in this sample translate to the same CDR3. The genes are TRBV28 and TRBJ1-2, with 7 bases lining up with TRBD1. V trimming: 6 bases; J trimming: 2 bases; junction bases outside the gene matches: 3. The V gene's germline CDR1 is MDHEN and CDR2 SYDVKM. The CDR3 totals 13 residues. The CDR3 sequence is CASRRGQNYGYTF. CDR3 coding DNA: TGTGCCAGCAGACGGGGACAGAACTATGGCTACACCTTC.

The rearrangement links TRBV30 to TRBJ2-1; D is possibly TRBD1 or TRBD2 (5 bases each). Trimming left V 4 bases short and J 5 bases short, with 15 bases between. There are 14 residues in the CDR3. The germline V gene has CDR1 GTSNPN and CDR2 SVGIG (reference sequence). CDR3 coding DNA: TGTGCCTGGAAATCCGGGACGATAGACAATGAGCAGTTCTTC. This encodes CAWKSGTIDNEQFF.

This clone was detected a few times. This chain links TRBV6-1 with TRBJ2-7, with TRBD1 matching over 7 bases. V trimming: 6 bases; J trimming: 2 bases; junction bases outside the gene matches: 10. The CDR3 is made up of 15 amino acids. CDR1 is MNHNS and CDR2 is SASEGT in the germline V gene. The CDR3 DNA is TGTGCCAGCAGCGTACGACAGGGTGGGACCTACGAGCAGTACTTC. This gives the protein CASSVRQGGTYEQYF.

The rearrangement joins TRBV7-9 to TRBJ2-7; the D gene is possibly TRBD2 (5 bases). Trimming removed 5 bases from V and 0 bases from J, with 8 bases in between. This CDR3 is 13 amino acids long. Germline values: CDR1 SEHNR, CDR2 FQNEAQ (reference sequence). CDR3 nucleotides: TGTGCCAGCAGCAAACTAGTCTCCTACGAGCAGTACTTC. Amino acids: CASSKLVSYEQYF.

This chain connects TRBV7-3 to TRBJ2-2, with 7 positions matching TRBD1. With V trimmed by 5 bases and J by 2 bases, 5 bases remained unmatched. CDR3 length: 15 residues. Germline loops: CDR1 SGHTA, CDR2 FQGTGA. CDR3 residues: CASSPGQRNTGELFF. For the CDR3, the DNA is TGTGCCAGCAGCCCGGGACAGAGAAACACCGGGGAGCTGTTTTTT.

The chain employs TRBV28 and TRBJ1-1; D not certain. V was pared by 6 bases and J by 1 base, with 9 bases between. Germline V gives CDR1 MDHEN, CDR2 SYDVKM. The CDR3 length is 13 residues. The CDR3 sequence: CASRNQQNTEAFF. CDR3 nucleotides: TGTGCCAGCAGAAATCAGCAGAACACTGAAGCTTTCTTT.

V and J are TRBV28 and TRBJ1-3; no clear D. The germline V gene encodes CDR1 MDHEN and CDR2 SYDVKM. The CDR3 is 15 residues long. V gave up 4 bases and J gave up 0 bases, with 10 bases separating them. CDR3 coding DNA: TGTGCCAGCAGTTACGGACGGGGCTCTGGAAACACCATATATTTT. Its translation: CASSYGRGSGNTIYF.

The chain has TRBV20-1 and TRBJ1-2; D gene uncertain. The CDR3 has 11 amino acids. From germline, CDR1 is DFQATT and CDR2 SNEGSKA (reference sequence). CDR3 coding DNA: TGCAGCGGCCCCTTTGGATATGGCTACACCTTC. Translating it yields CSGPFGYGYTF.

This clone occurred once. V gene TRBV28 combines with J gene TRBJ1-1; 11 nucleotides align to TRBD1. V shed 2 bases and J 4 bases; nucleotides not matched to a gene: 3. The CDR3 is made up of 15 amino acids. Germline V lookup: CDR1 MDHEN, CDR2 SYDVKM. In DNA form, the CDR3 reads TGTGCCAGCAGTTTAGGGGGGACAGGGGGCACTGAAGCTTTCTTT. Translating it yields CASSLGGTGGTEAFF.

This sequence joins TRBV28 and TRBJ2-7; D ambiguous. This CDR3 is built from 13 residues. From germline, CDR1 is MDHEN and CDR2 SYDVKM. V was trimmed by 3 bases and J by 4 bases, leaving 10 bases between them. Written as DNA, the CDR3 is TGTGCCAGCAGTTTCCATGGTTTTTACGAGCAGTACTTC. Translated: CASSFHGFYEQYF.

This clone was seen only a few times. This chain joins TRBV6-1 and TRBJ1-1; D unresolved. The V gene's germline CDR1 is MNHNS and CDR2 SASEGT. CDR3 length: 14 residues. Trimming took 1 base from V and 5 from J, leaving 11 bases between them. The CDR3 loop reads CASSEDPGRTEAFF. In DNA, the CDR3 is TGTGCCAGCAGTGAAGACCCCGGGAGGACTGAAGCTTTCTTT.

The chain uses TRBV4-1 and TRBJ2-4; no definite D call. V shed 0 bases and J shed 13 bases, with 25 bases lying between them. Germline CDR1 MGHRA, CDR2 YSYEKL. The CDR3 is 17 residues long. DNA for the CDR3: TGCGCCAGCAGCCAAGAGGGGTCCACGCGATTAACCACGCAACAGTACTTC. Its translation is CASSQEGSTRLTTQQYF.

V usage is TRBV9 and J usage is TRBJ1-1; D is uncertain. This CDR3 has 14 residues. Trimming shortened V by 1 base and J by 2 bases, and 9 bases separated the two germline ends. In germline, CDR1 is SGDLS, CDR2 YYNGEE. CDR3 nucleotide sequence: TGTGCCAGCAGCGTATCGCAGACTAACACTGAAGCTTTCTTT. This encodes CASSVSQTNTEAFF.

V gene TRBV5-1 combines with J gene TRBJ2-1; TRBD1 agrees at 7 bases. CDR1 is SGHRS and CDR2 is YFSETQ in the germline V gene. This CDR3 has 13 residues. The junction had 6 bases not matched to a gene; V was cut back by 4 bases and J by 8 bases. The CDR3, as DNA: TGCGCCAGCAGCACAGGGGCTCGGGATGAGCAGTTCTTC. This sequence encodes CASSTGARDEQFF.